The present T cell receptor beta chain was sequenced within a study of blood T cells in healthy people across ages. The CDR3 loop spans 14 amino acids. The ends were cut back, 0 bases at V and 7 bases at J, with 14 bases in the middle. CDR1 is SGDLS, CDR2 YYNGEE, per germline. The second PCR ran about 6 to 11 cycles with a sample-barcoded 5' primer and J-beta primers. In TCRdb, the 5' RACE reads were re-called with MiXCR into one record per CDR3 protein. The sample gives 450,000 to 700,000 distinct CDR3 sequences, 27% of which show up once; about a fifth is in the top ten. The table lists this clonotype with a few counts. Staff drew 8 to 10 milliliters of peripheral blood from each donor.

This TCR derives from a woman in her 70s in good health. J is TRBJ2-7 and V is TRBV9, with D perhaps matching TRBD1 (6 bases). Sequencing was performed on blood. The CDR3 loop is CASSVDWGHDEQYF. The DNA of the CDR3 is TGTGCCAGCAGCGTAGATTGGGGGCATGATGAGCAGTACTTC. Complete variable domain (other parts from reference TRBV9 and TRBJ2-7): DSGVTQTPKHLITATGQRVTLRCSPRSGDLSVYWYQQSLDQGLQFLIQYYNGEERAKGNILERFSAQQFPDLHSELNLSSLELGDSALYFCASSVDWGHDEQYFGPGTRLTVT.